This T cell receptor beta chain was identified in a study of T cells after yellow fever vaccination. The V gene end was trimmed by 6 bases and the J gene end by 7 bases; junction bases not matched to a gene: 11. The CDR3 is 13 residues long. The germline V gene has CDR1 SQVTM and CDR2 ANQGSEA. TCRdb itself ran the 5' RACE reads through MiXCR, one entry per CDR3 protein. The data show about 320,000 distinct CDR3 sequences, approximately 4.3% seen once. This clonotype was seen a few times. This sequence was found in a man between 18 and 35 years old who received the YFV17D yellow fever vaccine. V is TRBV29-1 and J is TRBJ1-2, with 7 bases that match TRBD1. The sequencing used PBMCs, collected 15 days after the yellow fever booster vaccination. Here the CDR3 reads CSVSNPRGGGYTF. CDR3 nucleotides: TGCAGCGTGAGCAACCCCAGGGGGGGTGGCTACACCTTC. Supplemented by reference TRBV29-1 and TRBJ1-2, the full variable domain reads SAVISQKPSRDICQRGTSLTIQCQVDSQVTMMFWYRQQPGQSLTLIATANQGSEATYESGFVIDKFPISRPNLTFSTLTVSNMSPEDSSIYLCSVSNPRGGGYTFGSGTRLTVV.